The source of this TCR beta chain is a study of Ad26.COV2.S vaccination and SARS-CoV-2 variants. V was trimmed by 0 bases and J by 4 bases, leaving 12 bases between them. This CDR3 comprises 15 residues. CDR1 SGHTA and CDR2 FQGTGA come from the germline V gene. The treatment is: around 19 received Ad26.COV2.S at low or high dose, single or two shots; roughly five received placebo; per-sample allocation not given. On day 63 after the first injection, vaccine and placebo recipients gave samples. Only a few counts were recorded for this clone. Only in-frame clones appear in the TCRdb table, and some are missing; sequencing was by immunoSEQ multiplex PCR. The sample lists about 420,000 clones; around 89% were seen once.

This TCR was recovered from a person aged 18 to 59 who received the Ad26.COV2.S COVID-19 vaccine or a placebo. Sequenced here: peripheral blood, sampled in a trial of Ad26.COV2.S vaccine versus placebo. This chain links TRBV7-3 with TRBJ1-2; possibly TRBD1 for D (5 bases). CDR3 region: CASSLTGRDGYGYTF. For the CDR3, the DNA is TGTGCCAGCAGCTTAACGGGCAGGGACGGCTATGGCTACACCTTC. The entire variable domain, with the rest obtained from reference TRBV7-3 and TRBJ1-2, is as follows: GAGVSQTPSNKVTEKGKYVELRCDPISGHTALYWYRQSLGQGPEFLIYFQGTGAADDSGLPNDRFFAVRPEGSVSTLKIQRTERGDSAVYLCASSLTGRDGYGYTFGSGTRLTVV.